This T cell receptor beta chain was profiled in a study of cytomegalovirus exposure and HLA in healthy donors. Turning to the study itself: Genetic ancestry analysis placed around 76% of the roughly 400 donors that were genotyped in the Caucasian-associated cluster.

Despite likely unrecorded immune exposures, the donors were nominally healthy at the time of sampling. PCR was performed using 60 Vbeta and 13 Jbeta primers. Method: immunoSEQ multiplex PCR; TCRdb's copy keeps in-frame clones and lacks some. The sample includes 100,000 to 150,000 clones, over 70% seen only once; the top ten take 1.3%. The TCR sequence derives from a middle-aged woman in good health and CMV-seronegative. The sequencing input was PBMCs.

CDR3 sequence (DNA): TGTGCCAGCAGTGACGTGTCTAGCAATCAGCCCCAGCATTTT. Protein product: CASSDVSSNQPQHF. The chain links TRBV2 to TRBJ1-5; D is unresolved. V was pared by 3 bases and J by 0 bases, with 6 bases between. This CDR3 region has 14 residues. From germline, CDR1 is SNHLY and CDR2 FYNNEI.